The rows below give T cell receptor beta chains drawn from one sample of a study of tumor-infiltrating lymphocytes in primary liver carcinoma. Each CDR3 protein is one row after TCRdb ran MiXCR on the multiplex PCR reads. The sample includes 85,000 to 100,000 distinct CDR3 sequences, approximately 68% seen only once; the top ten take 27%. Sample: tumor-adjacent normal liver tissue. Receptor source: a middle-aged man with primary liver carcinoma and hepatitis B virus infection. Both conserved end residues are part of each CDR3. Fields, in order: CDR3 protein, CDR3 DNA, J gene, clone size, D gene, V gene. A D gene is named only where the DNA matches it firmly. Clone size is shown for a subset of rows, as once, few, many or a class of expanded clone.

CDR3aa: CASRDRDRGDEQYF; CDR3nt: TGTGCCAGCAGAGACCGGGACAGGGGAGACGAGCAGTACTTC; j_gene: TRBJ2-7; abundance: many; d_gene: TRBD1; v_gene: TRBV6-2/TRBV6-3
CDR3aa: CVSSVEGRPGDGQFF; CDR3nt: TGTGTCAGCAGCGTTGAGGGACGACCCGGGGACGGGCAGTTCTTC; j_gene: TRBJ2-1; abundance: few; d_gene: NA; v_gene: TRBV11-1
CDR3aa: CASSYSSAAYEQYF; CDR3nt: TGTGCCAGCAGTTACTCGAGCGCAGCCTACGAGCAGTACTTC; j_gene: TRBJ2-7; abundance: many; d_gene: NA; v_gene: TRBV6-6
CDR3aa: CASSYVLEAFF; CDR3nt: TGTGCCAGCAGTTACGTACTTGAAGCTTTCTTT; j_gene: TRBJ1-1; abundance: many; d_gene: NA; v_gene: TRBV6-2/TRBV6-3
CDR3aa: CASSSDRPRGETQYF; CDR3nt: TGTGCCAGCAGCTCGGACAGGCCTCGGGGAGAGACCCAGTACTTC; j_gene: TRBJ2-5; abundance: many; d_gene: TRBD1; v_gene: TRBV13
CDR3aa: CATLSRGGVEETQYF; CDR3nt: TGCGCCACCCTCAGCCGTGGGGGGGTGGAAGAGACCCAGTACTTC; j_gene: TRBJ2-5; abundance: many; d_gene: TRBD2; v_gene: TRBV10-2
CDR3aa: CASWGQETLYF; CDR3nt: TGTGCCAGCTGGGGACAAGAGACCCTGTACTTC; j_gene: TRBJ2-5; abundance: NA; d_gene: NA; v_gene: TRBV11-2
CDR3aa: CASTPTGNQHQHF; CDR3nt: TGTGCCAGCACCCCGACAGGAAATCAGCACCAGCATTTT; j_gene: TRBJ1-5; abundance: NA; d_gene: NA; v_gene: TRBV18
CDR3aa: CASTTGTSGSEQYF; CDR3nt: TGTGCCAGCACCACCGGGACTAGCGGGTCCGAGCAGTACTTC; j_gene: TRBJ2-7; abundance: NA; d_gene: TRBD2; v_gene: TRBV7-9
CDR3aa: CASSIPGQGGTDTQYF; CDR3nt: TGTGCCAGCAGTATTCCGGGACAGGGGGGCACAGATACGCAGTATTTT; j_gene: TRBJ2-3; abundance: few; d_gene: TRBD1; v_gene: TRBV28
CDR3aa: CSVMPGTSGNEETQYF; CDR3nt: TGCAGCGTGATGCCTGGGACTAGCGGGAATGAAGAGACCCAGTACTTC; j_gene: TRBJ2-5; abundance: NA; d_gene: TRBD2; v_gene: TRBV29-1
CDR3aa: CASSQDGGERVGCTF; CDR3nt: TGCGCCAGCAGTCAAGATGGAGGGGAAAGGGTTGGCTGCACCTTC; j_gene: TRBJ1-2; abundance: once; d_gene: NA; v_gene: TRBV4-1
CDR3aa: CDKGGLGGNEQFF; CDR3nt: TGTGACAAGGGTGGTCTGGGGGGCAATGAGCAGTTCTTC; j_gene: TRBJ2-1; abundance: few; d_gene: NA; v_gene: TRBV28
CDR3aa: CASSSPRGGPYIEQFF; CDR3nt: TGCGCTAGCAGCTCGCCCCGTGGGGGGCCCTACATTGAGCAGTTCTTC; j_gene: TRBJ2-1; abundance: NA; d_gene: NA; v_gene: TRBV11-2
CDR3aa: CASSLWGLARAGELFF; CDR3nt: TGTGCCAGCAGCTTGTGGGGTCTAGCCCGGGCCGGGGAGCTGTTTTTT; j_gene: TRBJ2-2; abundance: many; d_gene: NA; v_gene: TRBV5-6
CDR3aa: CASTKLSQETQYF; CDR3nt: TGTGCCTCTACAAAGCTAAGCCAAGAGACTCAGTACTTC; j_gene: TRBJ2-5; abundance: NA; d_gene: NA; v_gene: TRBV11-1
CDR3aa: CASSFRASNFNQETQYF; CDR3nt: TGTGCCAGCAGCTTCAGGGCATCTAATTTTAACCAAGAGACCCAGTACTTC; j_gene: TRBJ2-5; abundance: NA; d_gene: NA; v_gene: TRBV11-2
CDR3aa: CASSYTLVYGEQYF; CDR3nt: TGTGCCAGCAGTTATACACTAGTGTATGGTGAGCAGTACTTC; j_gene: TRBJ2-7; abundance: NA; d_gene: NA; v_gene: TRBV6-6
CDR3aa: CASSQTPSRGQFF; CDR3nt: TGTGCCAGCAGTCAAACCCCTAGCCGTGGGCAATTCTTC; j_gene: TRBJ2-1; abundance: NA; d_gene: NA; v_gene: TRBV11-2
CDR3aa: CASRKGGLMDIYEQYF; CDR3nt: TGTGCCAGCAGAAAGGGGGGACTGATGGACATCTACGAGCAGTACTTC; j_gene: TRBJ2-7; abundance: NA; d_gene: NA; v_gene: TRBV28
CDR3aa: CASSTQGLGFNSPLHF; CDR3nt: TGTGCCAGTAGTACCCAGGGCCTGGGATTCAATTCACCCCTCCACTTT; j_gene: TRBJ1-6; abundance: NA; d_gene: NA; v_gene: TRBV19
CDR3aa: CASSQDRGLVVNTGELFF; CDR3nt: TGCGCCAGCAGCCAAGATAGGGGACTAGTGGTAAACACCGGGGAGCTGTTTTTT; j_gene: TRBJ2-2; abundance: NA; d_gene: TRBD2; v_gene: TRBV4-1
CDR3aa: CSVETSELGELFF; CDR3nt: TGCAGCGTTGAAACTAGCGAGCTAGGGGAGCTGTTTTTT; j_gene: TRBJ2-2; abundance: many; d_gene: TRBD2; v_gene: TRBV29-1
CDR3aa: CVSSPGDGSPGF; CDR3nt: TGTGTCAGCTCACCGGGGGACGGTTCCCCCGGCTTT; j_gene: TRBJ1-3; abundance: NA; d_gene: NA; v_gene: TRBV18
CDR3aa: CASSLLAESTDTQYF; CDR3nt: TGTGCCAGCAGTTTACTAGCGGAGAGCACAGATACGCAGTATTTT; j_gene: TRBJ2-3; abundance: NA; d_gene: TRBD2; v_gene: TRBV28
CDR3aa: CASSFNYNEQFF; CDR3nt: TGTGCCAGCAGCTTCAATTACAATGAGCAGTTCTTC; j_gene: TRBJ2-1; abundance: few; d_gene: NA; v_gene: TRBV11-2
CDR3aa: CSGQLGQNTGKLFF; CDR3nt: TGCAGCGGGCAACTGGGACAAAACACCGGGAAGCTGTTTTTT; j_gene: TRBJ2-2; abundance: NA; d_gene: NA; v_gene: TRBV29-1
CDR3aa: CSVVINEKLFF; CDR3nt: TGCAGCGTTGTAATTAATGAAAAACTGTTTTTC; j_gene: TRBJ1-4; abundance: NA; d_gene: NA; v_gene: TRBV29-1
CDR3aa: CASSLDSNYGYTF; CDR3nt: TGCGCCAGCAGCCTCGACAGTAACTATGGCTACACCTTC; j_gene: TRBJ1-2; abundance: many; d_gene: NA; v_gene: TRBV5-1
CDR3aa: CASSWTGNSYEQYF; CDR3nt: TGTGCCAGCAGTTGGACAGGGAACTCCTACGAGCAGTACTTC; j_gene: TRBJ2-7; abundance: NA; d_gene: TRBD1; v_gene: TRBV2
CDR3aa: CAWSTQQVNTF; CDR3nt: TGTGCCTGGAGTACTCAACAGGTGAACACCTTC; j_gene: TRBJ1-2; abundance: NA; d_gene: NA; v_gene: TRBV30
CDR3aa: CASSGAAAVNIQYF; CDR3nt: TGTGCCAGCAGCGGGGCAGCGGCTGTCAACATTCAGTACTTC; j_gene: TRBJ2-4; abundance: many; d_gene: NA; v_gene: TRBV11-2
CDR3aa: CARSGGSNQPQHF; CDR3nt: TGTGCCCGGAGTGGTGGGAGCAATCAGCCCCAGCATTTT; j_gene: TRBJ1-5; abundance: NA; d_gene: NA; v_gene: TRBV30
CDR3aa: CTSSFDRDRVGTAELFF; CDR3nt: TGTACCAGCAGCTTTGATCGGGACAGGGTCGGTACCGCGGAGCTGTTTTTT; j_gene: TRBJ2-2; abundance: NA; d_gene: TRBD1; v_gene: TRBV11-2
CDR3aa: CASSTDRGNEQFF; CDR3nt: TGTGCCAGCAGCACGGACAGGGGTAATGAGCAGTTCTTC; j_gene: TRBJ2-1; abundance: medium-sized; d_gene: TRBD1; v_gene: TRBV12-3/TRBV12-4
CDR3aa: CASSLFGVTEQYF; CDR3nt: TGTGCCAGCAGTTTATTCGGCGTCACCGAGCAGTACTTC; j_gene: TRBJ2-7; abundance: NA; d_gene: NA; v_gene: TRBV28
CDR3aa: CVSSQERYEQYF; CDR3nt: TGCGTCAGCAGCCAAGAGAGATACGAGCAGTACTTC; j_gene: TRBJ2-7; abundance: NA; d_gene: NA; v_gene: TRBV4-1
CDR3aa: CSVDGEGTYEQYF; CDR3nt: TGCAGTGTTGACGGGGAAGGTACCTACGAGCAGTACTTC; j_gene: TRBJ2-7; abundance: NA; d_gene: NA; v_gene: TRBV29-1